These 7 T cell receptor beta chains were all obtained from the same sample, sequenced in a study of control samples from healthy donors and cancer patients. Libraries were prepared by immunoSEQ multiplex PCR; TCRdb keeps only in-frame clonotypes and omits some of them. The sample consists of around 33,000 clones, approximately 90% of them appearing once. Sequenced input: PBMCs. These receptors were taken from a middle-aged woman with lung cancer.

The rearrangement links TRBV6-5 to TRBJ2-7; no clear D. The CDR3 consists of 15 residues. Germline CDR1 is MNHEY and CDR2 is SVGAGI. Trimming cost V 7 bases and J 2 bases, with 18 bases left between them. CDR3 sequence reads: CASNQASSGPYEQYF. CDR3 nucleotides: TGTGCCAGCAACCAGGCCAGCAGTGGGCCCTACGAGCAGTACTTC.

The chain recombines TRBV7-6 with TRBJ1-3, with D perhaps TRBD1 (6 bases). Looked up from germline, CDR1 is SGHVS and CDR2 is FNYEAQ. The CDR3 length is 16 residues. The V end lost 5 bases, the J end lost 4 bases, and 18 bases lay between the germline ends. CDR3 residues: CASSNTLQGGGNTIYF. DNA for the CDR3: TGTGCCAGCAGCAATACCCTACAGGGAGGCGGAAACACCATATATTTT.

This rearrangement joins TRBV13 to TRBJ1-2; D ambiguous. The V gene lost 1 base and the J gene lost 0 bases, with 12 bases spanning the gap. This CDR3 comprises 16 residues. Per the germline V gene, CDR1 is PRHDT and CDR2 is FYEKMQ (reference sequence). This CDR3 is CASSLDSGLANYGYTF. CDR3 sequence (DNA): TGTGCCAGCAGCTTAGATTCTGGGTTGGCTAACTATGGCTACACCTTC.

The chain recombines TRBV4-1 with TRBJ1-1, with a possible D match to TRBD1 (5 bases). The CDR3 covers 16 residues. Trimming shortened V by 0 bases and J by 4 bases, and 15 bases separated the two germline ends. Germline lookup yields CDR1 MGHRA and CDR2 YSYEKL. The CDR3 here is CASSQEPGRHLTEAFF. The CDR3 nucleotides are TGCGCCAGCAGCCAAGAACCGGGACGGCACCTCACTGAAGCTTTCTTT.

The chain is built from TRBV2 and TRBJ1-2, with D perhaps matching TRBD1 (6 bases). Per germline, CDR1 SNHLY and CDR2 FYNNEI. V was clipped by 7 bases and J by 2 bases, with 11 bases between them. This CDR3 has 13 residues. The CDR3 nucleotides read TGTGCCAGCAAACGGACAGTCAACTATGGCTACACCTTC. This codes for CASKRTVNYGYTF.

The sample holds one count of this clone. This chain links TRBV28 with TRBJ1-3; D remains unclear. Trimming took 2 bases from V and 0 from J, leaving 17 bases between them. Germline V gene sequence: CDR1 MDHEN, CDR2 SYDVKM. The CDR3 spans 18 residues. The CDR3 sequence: CASSLGVGMEYSGNTIYF. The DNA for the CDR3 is TGTGCCAGCAGTTTAGGTGTAGGGATGGAATACTCTGGAAACACCATATATTTT.

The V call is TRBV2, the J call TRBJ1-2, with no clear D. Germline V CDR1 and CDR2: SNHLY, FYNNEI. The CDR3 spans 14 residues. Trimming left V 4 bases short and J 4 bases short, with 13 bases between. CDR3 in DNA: TGTGCCAGCAGTGTTCAAAAGGATTCCTATGGCTACACCTTC. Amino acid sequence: CASSVQKDSYGYTF.